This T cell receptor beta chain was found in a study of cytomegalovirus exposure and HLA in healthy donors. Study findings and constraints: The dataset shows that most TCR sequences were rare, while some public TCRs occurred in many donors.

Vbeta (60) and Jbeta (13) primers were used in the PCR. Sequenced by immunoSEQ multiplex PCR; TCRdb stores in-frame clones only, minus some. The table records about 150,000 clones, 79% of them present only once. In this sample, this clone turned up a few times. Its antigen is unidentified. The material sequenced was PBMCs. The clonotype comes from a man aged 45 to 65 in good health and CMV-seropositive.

This CDR3 is CASGFYTGTGDYGYTF. CDR3 nucleotides: TGTGCTAGTGGTTTTTATACCGGGACAGGGGACTATGGCTACACCTTC. J is TRBJ1-2 and V is TRBV12-5, with 10 bases that match TRBD1. In germline, CDR1 is LGHNT, CDR2 FRNRAP. V dropped 3 bases and J dropped 3; count of bases not matched to a gene: 7. The CDR3 is 16 residues long. The variable domain in full, with the rest retrieved from reference TRBV12-5 and TRBJ1-2, is DARVTQTPRHKVTEMGQEVTMRCQPILGHNTVFWYRQTMMQGLELLAYFRNRAPLDDSGMPKDRFSAEMPDATLATLKIQPSEPRDSAVYFCASGFYTGTGDYGYTFGSGTRLTVV.